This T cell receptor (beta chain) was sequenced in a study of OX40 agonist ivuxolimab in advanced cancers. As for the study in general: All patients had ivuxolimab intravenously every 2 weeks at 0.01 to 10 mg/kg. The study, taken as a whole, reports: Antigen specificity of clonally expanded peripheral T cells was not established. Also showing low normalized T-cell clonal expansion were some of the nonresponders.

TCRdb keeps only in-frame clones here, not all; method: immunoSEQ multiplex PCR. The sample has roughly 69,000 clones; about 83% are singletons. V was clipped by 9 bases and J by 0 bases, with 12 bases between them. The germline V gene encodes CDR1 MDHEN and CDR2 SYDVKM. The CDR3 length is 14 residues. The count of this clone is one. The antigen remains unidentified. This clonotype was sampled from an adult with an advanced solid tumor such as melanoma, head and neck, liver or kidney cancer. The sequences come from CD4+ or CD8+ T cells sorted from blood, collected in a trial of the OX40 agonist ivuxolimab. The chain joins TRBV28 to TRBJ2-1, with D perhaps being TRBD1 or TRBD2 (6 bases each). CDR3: CASGGGSSYNEQFF. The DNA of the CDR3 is TGTGCCAGTGGAGGGGGGAGCTCCTACAATGAGCAGTTCTTC. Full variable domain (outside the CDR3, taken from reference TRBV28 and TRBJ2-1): DVKVTQSSRYLVKRTGEKVFLECVQDMDHENMFWYRQDPGLGLRLIYFSYDVKMKEKGDIPEGYSVSREKKERFSLILESASTNQTSMYLCASGGGSSYNEQFFGPGTRLTVL.